This paragraph covers one T cell receptor (beta chain) sequence. The sample is drawn from a study of blood T cell repertoires in COVID-19. About the study: PBMCs, B-cell-depleted T cells, or T cells provided the cDNA or gDNA that made up the material.

Libraries were prepared by immunoSEQ multiplex PCR; TCRdb keeps only in-frame clonotypes and omits some of them. The table has some 200,000 clones, 84% seen once. Seattle researchers signed up patients amid active infection and tracked them longitudinally. The sequence came from a woman over 75 with COVID-19, enrolled during active disease. The sample consisted of peripheral blood.

Here the CDR3 reads CASSPVLGQFNEKLFF. The CDR3 region has the DNA TGTGCCAGCTCACCGGTACTAGGACAGTTTAATGAAAAACTGTTTTTT. The V call is TRBV18, the J call TRBJ1-4; D possibly corresponds to TRBD1 (6 bases). The V and J ends lost 3 bases and 4 bases respectively, with 15 bases between them. The CDR3 loop spans 16 amino acids. The germline gives CDR1 KGHSH, CDR2 LQKENI.